This T cell receptor (beta chain) emerged from a study of technical replicates of blood from a handful of donors. Repertoires were generated with immunoSEQ multiplex PCR, while TCRdb's copy carries only in-frame clones and drops some. The data show around 79,000 clones, approximately 94% seen once. This CDR3 contains 15 residues. In germline, CDR1 is SGHRS, CDR2 YFSETQ. With 1 base clipped from V and 5 bases from J, the junction kept 4 bases outside the gene matches. The chain is built from TRBV5-1 and TRBJ2-5; 11 bases map to TRBD2. Sequencing was carried out using T cells isolated from PBMCs. The TCR originated in a human donor in good health. The chain's CDR3 is CASSLSSGGTETQYF. CDR3 bases: TGCGCCAGCAGCTTGTCTAGCGGGGGGACCGAGACCCAGTACTTC.